This T cell receptor (beta chain) was sequenced for a study of beta chain features in type 1 diabetes (dated 2018 in TCRdb). About the study as a whole: Mean age, gender distribution, total cell number and subset yield were not different between patients and healthy donors. In the study, recently diagnosed type 1 diabetes patients and matched healthy donors were compared on the TCRB repertoires of their sorted circulating CD4+ T cell subsets. Regulatory and stem cell-like memory subsets were obtained from only 8 patients and roughly 8 healthy donors, while naive and central memory subsets were obtained from all 30 or so donors. Across all samples, about 110 million sorted cells were examined, and cell number per subset correlated strongly with RNA yield. Overall study outcomes, separate from this receptor: A moderate but significant shortening of TCRB CDR3 length was observed in type 1 diabetes patients in all four CD4+ subsets. At VDJ recombination sites, patients with type 1 diabetes made fewer insertions and deleted more nucleotides, a pattern implying thymic rearrangement abnormalities. Naive, central memory and regulatory TCRB repertoires appeared more similar among patients than among healthy donors. HLA sub-analyses involved small numbers of individuals, so any influence of HLA type on TCRB rearrangement remained unresolved. Shorter templates might have been favored by PCR, but patient and control samples were amplified and corrected together, so both groups would have been affected equally by any skew. Because cDNA was sequenced instead of genomic DNA, highly expressing activated cells could be over-represented, though the groups showed no difference in activation or CD3 levels.

In the germline V gene, CDR1 corresponds to SGDLS and CDR2 to YYNGEE. The CDR3 measures 15 amino acids from cysteine to phenylalanine. Only the CDR3 DNA stays, 45 bases, in frame from base 1. The V end gives up 3 bases and the J end 7 bases, leaving 6 bases in the junction not matched to a gene. Each donor gave one peripheral blood draw, approximately 110 mL on average, collected into heparinised tubes. Naive, central memory, regulatory and stem cell-like memory CD4+ T cells were sorted on a BD FACSAria II using a panel including CD45RO, CCR7, CD25, CD127, CD95 and CD27. Purity was above 95% for every sorted population. Right away, PBMCs were isolated by Lymphoprep density gradient centrifugation and were stained directly, with no culture step. So that batch effects would be minimized, each experiment stained and sorted samples in pairs, pairing one healthy donor with one patient. All of the isolated RNA was reverse transcribed with the High Capacity cDNA Reverse Transcription Kit, so expressed TCRB transcripts were sequenced. Deep immunoSEQ sequencing was performed on naive, central memory and regulatory T cell samples, with an average of roughly 3.6 million total reads per sample. After sorted cells were lysed in RLT buffer, RNA was extracted with DNase-treated RNeasy Micro or Mini kits, with the choice depending on cell number. Each cell subset was processed on its own to prevent cross-contamination, while patient and healthy donor samples were processed together. Using the immunoSEQ multiplex PCR, TCRB sequences were amplified from cDNA into 87-bp fragments spanning the CDR3 region. Amplicons were sequenced on the Illumina HiSeq platform. Per the source publication's procedure: Synthetic template baselines were used to correct PCR bias computationally, reads within Hamming distance 2 were collapsed, and singletons that could not be merged were discarded. Reads were aligned to IMGT to assign V, D and J genes, CDR3 length, and insertions or deletions at six rearrangement sites. Within each subset, clonotype counts were normalized to sorted cell number, and only after that were true diversity and Gini coefficients computed with the tcR R package. Repertoire sharing was quantified using the overlap coefficient calculated on TCRB nucleotide sequences. Held by TCRdb, this immuneACCESS table contains in-frame sequences only and omits some clones. Under half of the omission traces to an unresolved V gene where checked; the cause of the rest is unknown. Clonal size and the V and J genes are those of that table, whereas D and trimming came from the DNA. This sample is represented by 150,000 to 190,000 clones; about 7.3% of them were singletons. 0.65% of the sample comes from the top ten.

This clone was seen a few times. Its antigen is still unknown. Qualities for individual bases were not recorded, and no much larger clone is one base off. Sequences were obtained from central memory CD4+ T cells from blood. The TCR was taken from a man between 18 and 29 years old in good health. The sequence links TRBV9 to TRBJ2-3; a stretch of 12 junction bases matches TRBD2. The DNA is as follows: TGTGCCAGCAGCGAGACTAGCGGGAGAGGGTATACGCAGTATTTT. The translation is CASSETSGRGYTQYF.